These 21 T cell receptor beta chains came from one sample sequenced in a study of blood T cell repertoires in COVID-19. Produced via immunoSEQ multiplex PCR; TCRdb's table is partial and in-frame only. Of fewer than 150,000 clones in the sample, approximately 85% were seen once. Source material: peripheral blood. The receptors here all came from a woman aged 55-70 years with COVID-19, enrolled during active disease.

The chain is built from TRBV6-5 and TRBJ1-1; TRBD1 aligns across 8 bases. The V gene end was trimmed by 2 bases and the J gene end by 7 bases; junction bases not matched to a gene: 3. CDR1 MNHEY and CDR2 SVGAGI come from the germline V gene. The CDR3 contains 13 residues. CDR3 coding DNA: TGTGCCAGCAGTTACCGGGACAGGTTTGAAGCTTTCTTT. This gives the protein CASSYRDRFEAFF.

The rearrangement joins TRBV28 to TRBJ1-4; 7 bases agree with TRBD1. Germline V gene data show CDR1 as MDHEN and CDR2 as SYDVKM. J was trimmed by 8 bases and V by 10 bases; bases with no gene match: 13. This CDR3 region has 14 residues. CDR3: CATKFWTGNEKLFF. DNA for the CDR3: TGTGCCACCAAATTCTGGACAGGAAACGAAAAACTGTTTTTT.

The rearrangement joins TRBV18 to TRBJ2-4; possible D gene TRBD1, 6 bases. CDR1 KGHSH and CDR2 LQKENI come from the germline V gene. The CDR3 loop spans 14 amino acids. V was cut by 1 base and J by 3 bases, with 7 bases left in between. CDR3 DNA: TGTGCCAGCTCACCACAGGGGGTCAAAAACATTCAGTACTTC. Translated: CASSPQGVKNIQYF.

V usage is TRBV20-1 and J usage is TRBJ1-2; D is ambiguous. The CDR3 has 11 amino acids. The germline V gene encodes CDR1 DFQATT and CDR2 SNEGSKA (reference sequence). V lost 3 bases, J lost 7 bases, and 9 bases lay in between. CDR3 in amino acids: CSASLSSGYTF. The CDR3 DNA follows: TGCAGTGCTAGTTTGAGTAGTGGCTACACCTTC.

This chain links TRBV4-2 with TRBJ2-7; TRBD1 aligns across 8 bases. CDR1 is LGHNA, CDR2 YNFKEQ, per germline. J lost 7 bases, V lost 2 bases, and 16 bases had no gene match. This CDR3 contains 17 residues. The CDR3 sequence is CASSQLTGQGETGEQYF. DNA for the CDR3: TGTGCCAGCAGCCAACTGACTGGACAGGGCGAAACCGGAGAGCAGTACTTC.

The chain couples TRBV7-9 to TRBJ1-2; TRBD1 matches 9 bases. The CDR3 totals 14 residues. The germline CDR1 and CDR2 sequences are SEHNR and FQNEAQ (reference sequence). Trimming cost V 6 bases and J 7 bases; bases outside gene matches: 9. The CDR3 region has the DNA TGTGCCAGCAGGAAGCGGGACAGGGATTTTGGCTACACCTTC. It specifies CASRKRDRDFGYTF.

V gene TRBV6-6 combines with J gene TRBJ1-3; TRBD1 agrees at 8 bases. Germline CDR1 reads MNHNY; CDR2 reads SVGAGI (reference sequence). V was pared by 2 bases and J by 4 bases, with 7 bases of the junction left unmatched. The length of the CDR3 is 16 residues. The CDR3 region has the DNA TGTGCCAGCAGTTACGCAGGGGGCGTTTCAGGAAACACCATATATTTT. This encodes CASSYAGGVSGNTIYF.

The chain links TRBV7-6 to TRBJ1-2, with D possibly being TRBD1 (5 bases). Looked up from germline, CDR1 is SGHVS and CDR2 is FNYEAQ. CDR3 size: 18 residues. Trimming removed 3 bases from V and 0 bases from J, with 20 bases in between. The CDR3 region is CASSFGRGFQDANYGYTF. The CDR3, as DNA: TGTGCCAGCAGCTTCGGTCGGGGGTTTCAGGATGCTAACTATGGCTACACCTTC.

This clone has just a few counts. This chain connects TRBV5-1 to TRBJ2-7, with TRBD1 as a possible D gene (6 bases). The CDR3 is 12 residues long. Germline assignment: CDR1 SGHRS and CDR2 YFSETQ. The V gene lost 4 bases and the J gene lost 4 bases, with 9 bases spanning the gap. The DNA of the CDR3 is TGCGCCAGCAGCCCGGACAGATACGAGCAGTACTTC. The encoded protein is CASSPDRYEQYF.

This chain links TRBV27 with TRBJ2-6; D unresolved. This CDR3 is built from 14 residues. V gave up 8 bases and J gave up 4 bases, with 12 bases separating them. Germline V gives CDR1 MNHEY, CDR2 SMNVEV (reference sequence). CDR3 DNA sequence: TGTGCCAGCGCGTTGGCGGTAGGGGCCAACGTCCTGACTTTC. Encoded protein: CASALAVGANVLTF.

Ten or more counts support this clone. The chain uses TRBV29-1 and TRBJ1-2, with D perhaps matching TRBD1 (6 bases). The length of the CDR3 is 13 residues. Germline V gives CDR1 SQVTM, CDR2 ANQGSEA. V was clipped by 7 bases and J by 10 bases, with 22 bases between them. The CDR3: CSGKQGGRVDYTF. CDR3 coding DNA: TGCAGCGGGAAACAGGGCGGGAGAGTCGACTACACCTTC.

The chain recombines TRBV9 with TRBJ1-3; no firm D call. The CDR3 runs 14 residues. Trimming took off 4 bases at V and 2 bases at J, with 10 bases between the two ends. Germline V gene data show CDR1 as SGDLS and CDR2 as YYNGEE. The CDR3 nucleotides read TGTGCCAGCAGCCCCCGCGGGGCTGGAAACACCATATATTTT. Translation: CASSPRGAGNTIYF. Filled out from reference TRBV9 and TRBJ1-3, the complete variable domain reads DSGVTQTPKHLITATGQRVTLRCSPRSGDLSVYWYQQSLDQGLQFLIQYYNGEERAKGNILERFSAQQFPDLHSELNLSSLELGDSALYFCASSPRGAGNTIYFGEGSWLTVV.

The V call is TRBV2, the J call TRBJ1-2; D is unclear. Germline V gives CDR1 SNHLY, CDR2 FYNNEI. V was clipped by 4 bases and J by 2 bases, with 8 bases between them. The CDR3 runs to 13 residues. The CDR3 spells CASSVYSNYGYTF. As DNA, the CDR3 is TGTGCCAGCAGTGTGTACAGCAACTATGGCTACACCTTC.

This clone was seen only a few times. The V call is TRBV5-8, the J call TRBJ2-5; D not resolved. Germline assignment: CDR1 SGHTS and CDR2 YDEGEE. V was shortened by 5 bases and J by 2 bases, with 4 bases between the two germline ends. The CDR3 totals 11 residues. The CDR3 region is CASRLQETQYF. The CDR3 nucleotides read TGTGCCAGCAGACTTCAAGAGACCCAGTACTTC.

The V and J genes are TRBV5-1 and TRBJ1-2; D call uncertain. This CDR3 is 14 amino acids long. The germline V gene encodes CDR1 SGHRS and CDR2 YFSETQ. V shed 3 bases and J shed 7 bases, with 16 bases lying between them. The CDR3, as DNA: TGCGCCAGCAGCTACACACAGCAAGGAGGTGGCTACACCTTC. Translated, it gives CASSYTQQGGGYTF.

This chain uses TRBV30 with TRBJ1-5; D not resolved. V gave up 0 bases and J gave up 9 bases, with 6 bases separating them. From germline, CDR1 is GTSNPN and CDR2 SVGIG (reference sequence). There are 11 residues in the CDR3. The CDR3 sequence: CAWSVSGPQHF. In nucleotides, the CDR3 is TGTGCCTGGAGTGTATCCGGGCCCCAGCATTTT.

The table lists this clone with a count of one. J is TRBJ2-2 and V is TRBV6-6, with 10 bases matching TRBD1. The V segment lost 2 bases and the J segment 4 bases; nucleotides outside the gene matches: 1. The CDR3 runs to 15 residues. Germline assignment: CDR1 MNHNY and CDR2 SVGAGI (reference sequence). Here the CDR3 DNA reads TGTGCCAGCAGTTACGGGGACAGGGGCACCGGGGAGCTGTTTTTT. It encodes CASSYGDRGTGELFF.

The chain carries TRBV30 and TRBJ2-2; no clear D. Trimming took 2 bases from V and 4 from J, leaving 5 bases between them. The CDR3 covers 12 residues. Germline V CDR1 and CDR2: GTSNPN, SVGIG (reference sequence). CDR3 DNA sequence: TGTGCCTGGAGTTCCGGCACCGGGGAGCTGTTTTTT. Residues: CAWSSGTGELFF.

The rearrangement links TRBV11-2 to TRBJ2-2, with D possibly TRBD2 on 6 matching bases. There are 14 residues in the CDR3. The germline CDR1 and CDR2 sequences are SGHAT and FQNNGV. The V end lost 3 bases, the J end lost 8 bases, and 13 bases lay between the germline ends. The CDR3 nucleotides read TGTGCCAGCAGCTTCCACATGGCGGGGGGGGAGCTGTTTTTT. Translation gives CASSFHMAGGELFF.

The chain links TRBV5-1 to TRBJ1-3, with unresolved D. The germline V gene has CDR1 SGHRS and CDR2 YFSETQ. V dropped 4 bases and J dropped 0 bases, with 11 bases sitting between them. CDR3 length: 15 residues. CDR3 loop: CASSDALGSGNTIYF. The CDR3 coding sequence is TGCGCCAGCAGCGATGCCCTAGGCTCTGGAAACACCATATATTTT.

This clone was recorded only once. V is TRBV11-2 and J is TRBJ1-1; no clear D gene. The CDR3 covers 18 residues. V lost 0 bases and J lost 4, with 21 bases in between. Germline V gene data show CDR1 as SGHAT and CDR2 as FQNNGV. In DNA, the CDR3 is TGTGCCAGCAGCTTAGAGGGTCCCTTGGGCTTTCGGCGCACTGAAGCTTTCTTT. It is translated as CASSLEGPLGFRRTEAFF.